Detailed here is one T cell receptor (beta chain). CDR1 is MGHDK, CDR2 SYGVNS, per germline. There are 15 residues in the CDR3. J gave up 7 bases and V 1 base, and 4 bases lay outside the gene matches. Primers for the PCR totalled 60 Vbeta and 13 Jbeta. Assay used: immunoSEQ multiplex PCR; TCRdb lists only in-frame clones, some missing. This repertoire shows about 160,000 clones, 81% found once; its top ten account for approximately 1.3%. These data are taken from a study of cytomegalovirus exposure and HLA in healthy donors. This TCR was recovered from a man over 45 in good health and CMV-seropositive. The J gene is TRBJ1-6, the V gene TRBV25-1; 7 nucleotides match TRBD1. Input material: PBMCs. The CDR3: CASSESVRGNSPLHF. CDR3 sequence (DNA): TGTGCCAGCAGTGAATCGGTCAGGGGGAATTCACCCCTCCACTTT. Variable domain in full (rest from reference TRBV25-1 and TRBJ1-6): EADIYQTPRYLVIGTGKKITLECSQTMGHDKMYWYQQDPGMELHLIHYSYGVNSTEKGDLSSESTVSRIRTEHFPLTLESARPSHTSQYLCASSESVRGNSPLHFGNGTRLTVT.